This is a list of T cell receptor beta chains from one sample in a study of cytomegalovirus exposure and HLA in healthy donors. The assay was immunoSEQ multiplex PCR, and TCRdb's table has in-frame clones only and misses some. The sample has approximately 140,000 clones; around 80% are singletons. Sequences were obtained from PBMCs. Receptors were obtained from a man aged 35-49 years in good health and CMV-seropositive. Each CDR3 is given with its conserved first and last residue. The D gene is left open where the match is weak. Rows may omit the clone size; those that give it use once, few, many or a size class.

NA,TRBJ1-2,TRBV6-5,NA,TGTGCCAGCAGCGAGGGTGTCGTTAGCCATGGCTACACCTTC,CASSEGVVSHGYTF
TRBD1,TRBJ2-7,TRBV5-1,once,TGCGCCAGCAGCCAGGGACAGGGGGTAAGAGAGCAGTACTTC,CASSQGQGVREQYF
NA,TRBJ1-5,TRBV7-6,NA,TGTGCCAGCAGCCTGATGAGTGGCGGCACAATTAATCAGCCCCAGCATTTT,CASSLMSGGTINQPQHF
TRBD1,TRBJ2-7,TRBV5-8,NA,TGTGCCAGCAGCTTGGTACATACAGGGGGCGCGCAATACGAGCAGTACTTC,CASSLVHTGGAQYEQYF
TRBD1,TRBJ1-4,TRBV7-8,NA,TGTGCCAGCAGCCCCCGGGACAGGGGGATTAAGAATGAAAAACTGTTTTTT,CASSPRDRGIKNEKLFF
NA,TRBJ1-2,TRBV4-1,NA,TGCGCCAGCAGCCAAGATATGCAGTCTAACTATGGCTACACCTTC,CASSQDMQSNYGYTF
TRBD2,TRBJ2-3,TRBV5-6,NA,TGTGCCAGCAGCTTGGCTGGGGGGGTGGATACGCAGTATTTT,CASSLAGGVDTQYF
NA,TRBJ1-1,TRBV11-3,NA,TGTGCCAGCAGCTTAGAGGAGAGGCAAGTCGGACATTTGAACACTGAAGCTTTCTTT,CASSLEERQVGHLNTEAFF
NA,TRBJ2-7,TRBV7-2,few,TGTGCCAGCAGCTTAAGTGCGGCGGGGCTTAGTAAAACCTACGAGCAGTACTTC,CASSLSAAGLSKTYEQYF
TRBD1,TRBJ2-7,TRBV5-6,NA,TGTGCCAGCAGCGGGGGACAGGGCTCACTCTCCTACGAGCAGTACTTC,CASSGGQGSLSYEQYF
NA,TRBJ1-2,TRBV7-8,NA,TGTGCCAGCAGGCGGCAGGGGCCCTCTAACTATGGCTACACCTTC,CASRRQGPSNYGYTF
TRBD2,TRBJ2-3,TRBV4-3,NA,TGCGCCAGCAGCCCATGGACTAGCGGAAGCACAGATACGCAGTATTTT,CASSPWTSGSTDTQYF
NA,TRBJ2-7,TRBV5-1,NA,TGCGCCAGCAGCTTGGTGGTAGGGGGCGAGCAGTACTTC,CASSLVVGGEQYF
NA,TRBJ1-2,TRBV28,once,TGTGCCAGCCGGAGCCCTGAGGCTACTAACTATGGCTACACCTTC,CASRSPEATNYGYTF
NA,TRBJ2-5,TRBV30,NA,TGTGCCTGGAGTACAGGGCTAAGAGAGACCCAGTACTTC,CAWSTGLRETQYF
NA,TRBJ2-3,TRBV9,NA,TGTGCCAGCAGCCCACCCAGTACAGATACGCAGTATTTT,CASSPPSTDTQYF
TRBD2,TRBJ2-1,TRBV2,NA,TGTGCCAGCAGCTGGGGGGGATTAGGGCTGGGGGGTGAGCAGTTCTTC,CASSWGGLGLGGEQFF
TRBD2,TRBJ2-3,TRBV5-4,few,TGTGCCAGCAGCCAGTCGGGTAGCGGGACCCAGGATACGCAGTATTTT,CASSQSGSGTQDTQYF
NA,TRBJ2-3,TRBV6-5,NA,TGTGCCAGCAGGCCCCAGGGGAGAGGTACGCAGTATTTT,CASRPQGRGTQYF
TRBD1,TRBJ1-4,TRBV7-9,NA,TGTGCCAGCAGCTTCCCCGAAGGACAGGGTCAAGAATCTAATGAAAAACTGTTTTTT,CASSFPEGQGQESNEKLFF
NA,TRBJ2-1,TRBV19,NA,TGTGCCAGTAGTACCCAGACAGGATGGGAGCAGTTCTTC,CASSTQTGWEQFF
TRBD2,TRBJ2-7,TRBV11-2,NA,TGTGCCAGCAGCTCGCTGGGACTAGCGGGGGACTACGAGCAGTACTTC,CASSSLGLAGDYEQYF
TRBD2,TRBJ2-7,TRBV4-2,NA,TGTGCCAGCAGCCAAGGGTTAGCGGGTCCCTACGAGCAGTACTTC,CASSQGLAGPYEQYF
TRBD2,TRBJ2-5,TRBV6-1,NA,TGTGCCAGCAGCGGGACTAGCGGGAGAAAAGGGACCCAGTACTTC,CASSGTSGRKGTQYF
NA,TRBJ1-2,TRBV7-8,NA,TGTGCCAGCAGCATCCGAACAGGGATCCCACATGGCTACACCTTC,CASSIRTGIPHGYTF
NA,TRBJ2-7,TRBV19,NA,TGTGCCAGTAGTATAGGACAGTACTACGAGCAGTACTTC,CASSIGQYYEQYF
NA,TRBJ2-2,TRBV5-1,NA,TGCGCCAGCAGCCAGGGTCCAGGGGGGCTAACCGGGGAGCTGTTTTTT,CASSQGPGGLTGELFF
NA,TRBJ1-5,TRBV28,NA,TGTGCCAGCAGTTTCAGTCTCAGGGCTGGCCAGCCCCAGCATTTT,CASSFSLRAGQPQHF
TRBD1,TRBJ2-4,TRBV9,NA,TGTGCCAGCAGCGTACAGGGGGCCGGGGGAAACATTCAGTACTTC,CASSVQGAGGNIQYF
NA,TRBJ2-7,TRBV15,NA,TGTGCCACCAGAGGATCAGGTAACTCCTACGAGCAGTACTTC,CATRGSGNSYEQYF
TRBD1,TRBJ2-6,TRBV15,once,TGTGCCACCAGCAGATCTCTCAACAGGGGCCGGGGGGCCAACGTCCTGACTTTC,CATSRSLNRGRGANVLTF
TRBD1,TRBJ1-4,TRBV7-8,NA,TGTGCCAGCAGCTTAGGAAATTTTGGGGACAGGTTTGAAAAACTGTTTTTT,CASSLGNFGDRFEKLFF
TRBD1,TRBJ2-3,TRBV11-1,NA,TGTGCCAGCAGCTTATTTGCGAGGGGGCCTGGCACAGATACGCAGTATTTT,CASSLFARGPGTDTQYF